Sequencing of this TCR beta chain was carried out in a study of identical twins. The study's findings and limits: In monozygotic twins, models underestimated the sharing of out-of-frame TCR alpha.

Each CDR3 protein gets one entry after TCRdb re-called the 5' RACE reads with MiXCR. The sample contains 640,000 or so distinct CDR3 sequences, roughly 6.2% of which appear only once. This clonotype appeared many times. Its antigen is currently unknown. V lost 6 bases, J lost 9 bases, and 9 bases lay in between. The CDR3 extends over 11 amino acids. CDR1 ENHRY and CDR2 SYGVKD come from the germline V gene. Every donor was a healthy Caucasian. The TCR sequence derives from a man between 18 and 29 years old in good health. The rearrangement links TRBV10-3 to TRBJ2-1, with D possibly being TRBD2 (6 bases). Sequenced sample: naive T cells sorted from blood. The CDR3 protein is CAIRTLAEQFF. In DNA, the CDR3 is TGTGCCATCAGGACACTAGCTGAGCAGTTCTTC.